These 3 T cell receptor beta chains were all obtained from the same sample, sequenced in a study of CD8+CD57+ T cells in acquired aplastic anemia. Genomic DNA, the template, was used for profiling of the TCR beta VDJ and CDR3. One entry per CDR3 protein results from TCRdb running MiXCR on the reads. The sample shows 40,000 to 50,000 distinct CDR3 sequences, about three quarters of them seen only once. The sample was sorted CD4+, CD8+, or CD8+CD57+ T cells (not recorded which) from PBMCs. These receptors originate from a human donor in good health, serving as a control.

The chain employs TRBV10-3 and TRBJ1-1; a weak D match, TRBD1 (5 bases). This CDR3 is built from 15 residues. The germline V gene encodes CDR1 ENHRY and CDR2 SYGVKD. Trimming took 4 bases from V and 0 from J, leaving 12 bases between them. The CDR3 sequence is CAISAKDTMNTEAFF. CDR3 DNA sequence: TGTGCCATCAGTGCTAAGGACACTATGAACACTGAAGCTTTCTTT.

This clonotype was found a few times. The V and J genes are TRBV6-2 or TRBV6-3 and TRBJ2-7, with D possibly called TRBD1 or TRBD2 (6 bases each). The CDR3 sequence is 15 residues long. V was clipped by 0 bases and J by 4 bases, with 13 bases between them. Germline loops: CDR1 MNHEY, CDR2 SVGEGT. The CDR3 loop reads CASSYSLGGRYEQYF. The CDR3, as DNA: TGTGCCAGCAGTTACTCCCTAGGGGGGCGGTACGAGCAGTACTTC.

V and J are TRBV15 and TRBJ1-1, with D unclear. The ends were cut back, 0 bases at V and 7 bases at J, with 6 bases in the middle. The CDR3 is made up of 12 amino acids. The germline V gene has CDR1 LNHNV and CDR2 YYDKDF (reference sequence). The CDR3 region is CATSRDKSEAFF. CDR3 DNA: TGTGCCACCAGCAGAGATAAAAGTGAAGCTTTCTTT.